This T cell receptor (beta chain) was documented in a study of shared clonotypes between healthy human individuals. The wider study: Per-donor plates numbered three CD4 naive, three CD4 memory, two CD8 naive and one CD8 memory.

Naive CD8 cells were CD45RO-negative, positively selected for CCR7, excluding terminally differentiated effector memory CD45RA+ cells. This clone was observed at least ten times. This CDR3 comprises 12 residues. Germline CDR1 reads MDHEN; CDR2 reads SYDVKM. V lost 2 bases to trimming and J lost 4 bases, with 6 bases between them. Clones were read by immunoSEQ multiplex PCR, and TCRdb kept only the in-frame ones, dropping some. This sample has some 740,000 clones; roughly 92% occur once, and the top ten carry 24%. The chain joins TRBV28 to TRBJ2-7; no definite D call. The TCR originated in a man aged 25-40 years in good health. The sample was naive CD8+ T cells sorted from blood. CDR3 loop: CASSLTLYEQYF. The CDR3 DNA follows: TGTGCCAGCAGTTTAACCTTATACGAGCAGTACTTC.